Below are 16 T cell receptor beta chains sequenced from a single sample in a study of T cell changes during pregnancy in multiple sclerosis (dated by TCRdb to the late 2010s). The method was the immunoSEQ multiplex PCR assay. TCRdb obtained this table from immuneACCESS and retained in-frame rearrangements with V and J assigned. These tables miss some clones; where compared with another copy, unresolved V genes account for less than half of the shortfall, and the remainder is unexplained. The sample records 40,000 to 45,000 clones, around 92% of which are singletons. In total, the top ten clones hold roughly 1.4% of the sample. The sequencing sample was made of peripheral blood. These receptors all stem from a female donor with multiple sclerosis, enrolled in a pregnancy study.

The V call is TRBV9, the J call TRBJ2-7; D perhaps matches TRBD1 (6 bases). The CDR3 totals 17 residues. V was trimmed by 0 bases and J by 2 bases, leaving 18 bases between them. The germline CDR1 and CDR2 sequences are SGDLS and YYNGEE. The CDR3 coding sequence is TGTGCCAGCAGCGTAGAAACGAGGAGGCAGGGGACCTACGAGCAGTACTTC. Protein sequence: CASSVETRRQGTYEQYF.

CDR3 bases: TGTGCCAGCAGCTTAGCCGGAGGCCGAGGTGAGACCCAGTACTTC. This gives the protein CASSLAGGRGETQYF. The V call is TRBV13, the J call TRBJ2-5, with D perhaps matching TRBD2 (5 bases). Germline CDR1 PRHDT, CDR2 FYEKMQ (reference sequence). Trimming cost V 1 base and J 5 bases, with 14 bases left between them. CDR3 length: 15 amino acids. Complete variable domain (other parts from reference TRBV13 and TRBJ2-5): AAGVIQSPRHLIKEKRETATLKCYPIPRHDTVYWYQQGPGQDPQFLISFYEKMQSDKGSIPDRFSAQQFSDYHSELNMSSLELGDSALYFCASSLAGGRGETQYFGPGTRLLVL.

With respect to this clone: The same CDR3 arises from other DNA sequences in this sample as well. The CDR3: CASSVNDRPTYEQYF. DNA for the CDR3: TGTGCCAGCAGCGTAAACGACAGGCCTACGTACGAGCAGTACTTC. This chain joins TRBV9 and TRBJ2-7; D is possibly TRBD1 (6 bases). V dropped 1 base and J dropped 4 bases, with 15 bases sitting between them. From germline, CDR1 is SGDLS and CDR2 YYNGEE. The CDR3 is 15 amino acids.

The chain joins TRBV18 to TRBJ2-1, with D perhaps matching TRBD2 (6 bases). Germline CDR1 KGHSH, CDR2 LQKENI. V was pared by 3 bases and J by 0 bases, with 9 bases between. CDR3 length: 15 residues. CDR3 protein: CASSPRESSYNEQFF. The CDR3 DNA is TGTGCCAGCTCACCTCGGGAGAGCTCCTACAATGAGCAGTTCTTC.

The genes are TRBV4-1 and TRBJ2-3; 10 bases match TRBD1. Looked up from germline, CDR1 is MGHRA and CDR2 is YSYEKL. CDR3 length: 17 residues. V was pared by 4 bases and J by 3 bases, with 10 bases of the junction left unmatched. The CDR3 DNA follows: TGCGCCAGCAGCCCCGATGGTCGACAGGGGGCAACAGATACGCAGTATTTT. Translated: CASSPDGRQGATDTQYF.

J is TRBJ1-4 and V is TRBV29-1; D may be TRBD1 (6 bases). This CDR3 contains 16 residues. Germline assignment: CDR1 SQVTM and CDR2 ANQGSEA. The V end was cut by 1 base, the J end by 6 bases, with 18 bases between. CDR3 in amino acids: CSVEVAGRPGDEKLFF. The CDR3 DNA follows: TGCAGCGTTGAAGTCGCGGGGAGGCCAGGGGATGAAAAACTGTTTTTT. The variable domain in full, completed from reference TRBV29-1 and TRBJ1-4, reads SAVISQKPSRDICQRGTSLTIQCQVDSQVTMMFWYRQQPGQSLTLIATANQGSEATYESGFVIDKFPISRPNLTFSTLTVSNMSPEDSSIYLCSVEVAGRPGDEKLFFGSGTQLSVL.

The genes are TRBV10-3 and TRBJ2-2, with D uncertain. V lost 5 bases, J lost 5 bases, and 9 bases lay in between. CDR1 is ENHRY and CDR2 is SYGVKD in the germline V gene. The CDR3 totals 13 residues. This CDR3 is CAISPHGTGELFF. Written as DNA, the CDR3 is TGTGCCATCAGTCCCCATGGAACCGGGGAGCTGTTTTTT.

The chain combines TRBV5-1 with TRBJ2-3, with D perhaps given as TRBD1 or TRBD2 (5 bases each). With 0 bases removed from V and 2 bases from J, the gap between germline ends came to 13 bases. CDR1 is SGHRS, CDR2 YFSETQ, per germline. The CDR3 consists of 16 residues. CDR3 sequence: CASSLAGWGPTDTQYF. CDR3 in DNA: TGCGCCAGCAGCTTGGCTGGCTGGGGACCCACAGATACGCAGTATTTT.

J is TRBJ1-2 and V is TRBV13; D gene uncertain. The CDR3 spans 14 residues. Germline CDR1 is PRHDT and CDR2 is FYEKMQ (reference sequence). V lost 5 bases and J 6 bases, leaving 16 bases between the germline ends. The CDR3 region has the DNA TGTGCCAGCAGCCCGGCCAGCCTCCCAAATGGCTACACCTTC. This codes for CASSPASLPNGYTF.

This chain joins TRBV5-5 and TRBJ1-1; weak D call: TRBD1 (6 bases). Per the germline V gene, CDR1 is SGHKS and CDR2 is YYEKEE (reference sequence). V was pared by 2 bases and J by 3 bases, with 11 bases between. CDR3 size: 14 residues. Here the CDR3 DNA reads TGTGCCAGCAGCTTCCGACAGGCGTACACTGAAGCTTTCTTT. This encodes CASSFRQAYTEAFF.

This chain links TRBV5-4 with TRBJ1-2; no firm D call. Germline V lookup: CDR1 SGHNT, CDR2 YYREEE (reference sequence). The germline V and J ends were trimmed by 4 bases and 5 bases, with 9 bases remaining between them. The CDR3 consists of 12 residues. The CDR3 DNA sequence: TGTGCCAGCAGCGCCACGGTGTATGGCTACACCTTC. It codes for CASSATVYGYTF. Using reference TRBV5-4 and TRBJ1-2 for the parts outside the CDR3, the full variable domain is ETGVTQSPTHLIKTRGQQVTLRCSSQSGHNTVSWYQQALGQGPQFIFQYYREEENGRGNFPPRFSGLQFPNYSSELNVNALELDDSALYLCASSATVYGYTFGSGTRLTVV.

The rearrangement joins TRBV7-2 to TRBJ2-3, with a possible D match to TRBD2 (6 bases). The germline gives CDR1 SGHTA, CDR2 FQGNSA. The CDR3 spans 12 residues. V dropped 5 bases and J dropped 5 bases, with 8 bases sitting between them. CDR3 DNA: TGTGCCAGCAGCCTGGGACTAGATACGCAGTATTTT. Its protein is CASSLGLDTQYF.

The CDR3 bases are TGCGCCAGCAGCTTGGGACAGAGAAACACTGAAGCTTTCTTT. Amino acids: CASSLGQRNTEAFF. The chain has TRBV5-1 and TRBJ1-1, with D perhaps matching TRBD1 (5 bases). V was trimmed by 0 bases and J by 2 bases, leaving 8 bases between them. CDR3 size: 14 residues. Germline V gives CDR1 SGHRS, CDR2 YFSETQ.

The V call is TRBV7-2, the J call TRBJ1-2; tentative D call: TRBD1 (6 bases). Germline assignment: CDR1 SGHTA and CDR2 FQGNSA. Deletions cut 2 bases from V and 3 bases from J, with 19 bases between. The length of the CDR3 is 17 residues. The CDR3 DNA is TGTGCCAGCAGCTTATCAAATATGGGGGGCATAGACTATGGCTACACCTTC. Translation: CASSLSNMGGIDYGYTF.

The chain uses TRBV29-1 and TRBJ1-2, with D unclear. The CDR3 runs 11 residues. Trimming cost V 6 bases and J 1 base, with 6 bases left between them. Germline V CDR1 and CDR2: SQVTM, ANQGSEA. Here the CDR3 reads CSVTLNYGYTF. In nucleotides, the CDR3 is TGCAGCGTGACACTTAACTATGGCTACACCTTC.

The rearrangement links TRBV19 to TRBJ1-1; TRBD1 matches 8 bases. V shed 11 bases, J shed 5 bases, and the junction held 10 bases outside the gene matches. CDR3 length: 13 amino acids. The germline V gene encodes CDR1 LNHDA and CDR2 SQIVND (reference sequence). As DNA, the CDR3 is TGTGCCTCCGGACAGGGAAGGAGAACTGAAGCTTTCTTT. Translating it yields CASGQGRRTEAFF.